This record concerns one T cell receptor beta chain sequence. This sample is part of a study of T cells in narcolepsy. V lost 4 bases and J lost 5; bases outside the gene matches: 4. The CDR3 extends over 13 amino acids. CDR1 and CDR2 from the germline V gene are MNHNS and SASEGT. Repertoires were generated with immunoSEQ multiplex PCR, while TCRdb's copy carries only in-frame clones and drops some. The sample holds around 42,000 clones, approximately 90% seen once. This receptor was taken from a human donor with narcolepsy. The J gene is TRBJ2-5, the V gene TRBV6-1; 7 bases are a match to TRBD2. Sequencing input: CD45RA- memory CD4+ T cells from PBMCs. CDR3 region: CASSVGGTETQYF. CDR3 DNA sequence: TGTGCCAGCAGTGTGGGGGGGACGGAGACCCAGTACTTC.